Listed below are T cell receptor beta chains from one sample, sequenced in a study of blood T cell repertoires in COVID-19. Assay used: immunoSEQ multiplex PCR; TCRdb lists only in-frame clones, some missing. The data show some 370,000 clones, with less than 90% seen just once and around 5.1% held by the top ten. Sequences were obtained from PBMCs or T cells enriched from blood (not recorded which). The receptors originated from a woman in her forties or fifties who had recovered from COVID-19. The CDR3 runs from the conserved cysteine through the conserved F or W. A D gene is named only where the DNA matches it firmly. A clone size is listed for some rows: how often the clone was seen (once, few, many), or a class if it is expanded.

clone_size: NA
d_call: NA
j_call: TRBJ1-1
v_call: TRBV19
cdr3_aa: CASRRQKNTEAFF
cdr3_nt: TGTGCCAGCCGAAGACAGAAGAACACTGAAGCTTTCTTT

clone_size: NA
d_call: NA
j_call: TRBJ1-1
v_call: TRBV7-3
cdr3_aa: CASSLMAGVTEAFF
cdr3_nt: TGTGCCAGCAGCTTAATGGCAGGGGTCACTGAAGCTTTCTTT

clone_size: once
d_call: NA
j_call: TRBJ1-5
v_call: TRBV15
cdr3_aa: CATSRDAINQPQHF
cdr3_nt: TGTGCCACCAGCAGAGATGCGATCAATCAGCCCCAGCATTTT

clone_size: NA
d_call: TRBD1
j_call: TRBJ1-1
v_call: TRBV5-5
cdr3_aa: CASSNRTGATEAFF
cdr3_nt: TGTGCCAGCAGCAATCGGACAGGGGCGACTGAAGCTTTCTTT

clone_size: NA
d_call: TRBD1
j_call: TRBJ1-3
v_call: TRBV5-1
cdr3_aa: CASSLWTGENTIYF
cdr3_nt: TGCGCCAGCAGCCTGTGGACAGGGGAAAACACCATATATTTT

clone_size: NA
d_call: NA
j_call: TRBJ1-1
v_call: TRBV5-1
cdr3_aa: CASSLVAGANTEAFF
cdr3_nt: TGCGCCAGCAGCTTGGTGGCGGGGGCTAACACTGAAGCTTTCTTT

clone_size: few
d_call: TRBD1
j_call: TRBJ1-1
v_call: TRBV7-6
cdr3_aa: CASSGPQGTRNTEAFF
cdr3_nt: TGTGCCAGCAGCGGCCCACAGGGGACCCGAAACACTGAAGCTTTCTTT

clone_size: NA
d_call: TRBD1
j_call: TRBJ1-6
v_call: TRBV7-2
cdr3_aa: CASSLGQNNSPLHF
cdr3_nt: TGTGCCAGCAGCTTGGGACAGAATAATTCACCCCTCCACTTT

clone_size: NA
d_call: TRBD1
j_call: TRBJ1-3
v_call: TRBV6-5
cdr3_aa: CASKYPTGRGNTIYF
cdr3_nt: TGTGCCAGCAAGTACCCGACAGGGCGCGGAAACACCATATATTTT

clone_size: NA
d_call: NA
j_call: TRBJ1-5
v_call: TRBV30
cdr3_aa: CAWSSRDNQPQHF
cdr3_nt: TGTGCCTGGAGTTCCAGGGATAATCAGCCCCAGCATTTT

clone_size: NA
d_call: TRBD1
j_call: TRBJ2-1
v_call: TRBV2
cdr3_aa: CASRPPGQYNEQFF
cdr3_nt: TGTGCCAGCAGACCACCGGGACAGTACAATGAGCAGTTCTTC

clone_size: NA
d_call: TRBD2
j_call: TRBJ2-1
v_call: TRBV28
cdr3_aa: CASSSRGGGYYNEQFF
cdr3_nt: TGTGCCAGCAGCTCCCGCGGGGGGGGGTACTACAATGAGCAGTTCTTC

clone_size: NA
d_call: NA
j_call: TRBJ2-7
v_call: TRBV7-2
cdr3_aa: CASSLVGQEIYEQYF
cdr3_nt: TGTGCCAGCAGCTTAGTGGGACAAGAGATTTACGAGCAGTACTTC

clone_size: NA
d_call: NA
j_call: TRBJ2-7
v_call: TRBV7-9
cdr3_aa: CASSYDSYEQYF
cdr3_nt: TGTGCCAGCAGCTACGACAGCTACGAGCAGTACTTC

clone_size: NA
d_call: NA
j_call: TRBJ2-2
v_call: TRBV14
cdr3_aa: CASSRVVTGELFF
cdr3_nt: TGTGCCAGCAGCCGAGTGGTCACCGGGGAGCTGTTTTTT

clone_size: once
d_call: NA
j_call: TRBJ2-3
v_call: TRBV21-1
cdr3_aa: CASSKGSVWRDTQYF
cdr3_nt: TGTGCCAGCAGCAAAGGGAGCGTATGGCGCGATACGCAGTATTTT